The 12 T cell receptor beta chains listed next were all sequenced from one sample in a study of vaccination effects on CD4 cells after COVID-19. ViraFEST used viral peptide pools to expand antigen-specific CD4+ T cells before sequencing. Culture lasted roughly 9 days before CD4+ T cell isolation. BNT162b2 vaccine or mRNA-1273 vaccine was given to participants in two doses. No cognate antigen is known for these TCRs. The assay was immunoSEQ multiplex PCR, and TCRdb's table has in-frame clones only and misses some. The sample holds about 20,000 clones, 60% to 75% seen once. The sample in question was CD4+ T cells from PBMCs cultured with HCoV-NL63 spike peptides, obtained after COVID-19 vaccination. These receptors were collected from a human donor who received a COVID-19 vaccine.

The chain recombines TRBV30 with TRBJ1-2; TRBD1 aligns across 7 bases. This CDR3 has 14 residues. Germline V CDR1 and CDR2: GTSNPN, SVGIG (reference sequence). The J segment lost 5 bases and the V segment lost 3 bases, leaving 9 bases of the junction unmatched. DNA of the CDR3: TGTGCCTGGAGCGCGCAGGCAGGGGGGTATGGCTACACCTTC. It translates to CAWSAQAGGYGYTF.

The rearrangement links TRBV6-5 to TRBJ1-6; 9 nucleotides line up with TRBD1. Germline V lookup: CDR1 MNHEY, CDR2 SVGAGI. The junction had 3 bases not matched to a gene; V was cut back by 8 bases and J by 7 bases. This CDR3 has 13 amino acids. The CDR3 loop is CASGGQGNSPLHF. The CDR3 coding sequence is TGTGCCAGCGGCGGACAGGGGAATTCACCCCTCCACTTT.

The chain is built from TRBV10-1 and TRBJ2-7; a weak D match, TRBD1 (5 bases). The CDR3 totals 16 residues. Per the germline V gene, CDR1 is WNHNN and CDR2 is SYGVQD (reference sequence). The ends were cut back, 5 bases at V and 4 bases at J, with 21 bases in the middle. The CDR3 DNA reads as TGCGCCAGCAGTTCTGATTGGGGCCTGGAGCCGTACGAGCAGTACTTC. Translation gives CASSSDWGLEPYEQYF.

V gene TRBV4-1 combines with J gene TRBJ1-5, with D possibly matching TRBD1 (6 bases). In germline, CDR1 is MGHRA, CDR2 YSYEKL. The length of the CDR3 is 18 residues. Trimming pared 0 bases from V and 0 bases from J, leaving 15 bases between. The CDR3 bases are TGCGCCAGCAGCCAAGAAGGGGGACACCGATATAGCAATCAGCCCCAGCATTTT. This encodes CASSQEGGHRYSNQPQHF.

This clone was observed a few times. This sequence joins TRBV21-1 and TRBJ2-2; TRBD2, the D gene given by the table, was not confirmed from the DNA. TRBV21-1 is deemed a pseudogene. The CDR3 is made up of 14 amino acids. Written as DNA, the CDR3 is TGTGCCAGCAGCACTAGCGGGAACACCGGGGAGCTGTTTTTT. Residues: CASSTSGNTGELFF.

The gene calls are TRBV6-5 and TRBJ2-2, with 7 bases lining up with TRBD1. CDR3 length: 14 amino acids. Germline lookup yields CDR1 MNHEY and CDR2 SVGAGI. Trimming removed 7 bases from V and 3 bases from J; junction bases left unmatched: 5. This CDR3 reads CASKKQGHTGELFF. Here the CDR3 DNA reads TGTGCCAGCAAAAAACAGGGGCACACCGGGGAGCTGTTTTTT.

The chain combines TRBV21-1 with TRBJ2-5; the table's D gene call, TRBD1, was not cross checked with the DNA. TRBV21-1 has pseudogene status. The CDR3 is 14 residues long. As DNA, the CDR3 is TGTGCCAGCAGCACCGGGACAGTACAGGAGACCCAGTACTTC. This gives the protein CASSTGTVQETQYF.

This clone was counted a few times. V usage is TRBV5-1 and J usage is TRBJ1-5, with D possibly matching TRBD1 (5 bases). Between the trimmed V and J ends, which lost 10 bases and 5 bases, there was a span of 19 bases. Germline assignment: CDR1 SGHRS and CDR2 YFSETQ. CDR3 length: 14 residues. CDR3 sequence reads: CAPEGRLHYQPQHF. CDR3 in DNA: TGCGCCCCCGAGGGGCGACTCCACTATCAGCCCCAGCATTTT.

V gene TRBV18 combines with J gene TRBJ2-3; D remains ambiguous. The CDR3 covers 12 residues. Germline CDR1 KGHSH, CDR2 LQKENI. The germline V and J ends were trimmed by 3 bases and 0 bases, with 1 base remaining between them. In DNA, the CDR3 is TGTGCCAGCTCACCTAGCACAGATACGCAGTATTTT. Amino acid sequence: CASSPSTDTQYF.

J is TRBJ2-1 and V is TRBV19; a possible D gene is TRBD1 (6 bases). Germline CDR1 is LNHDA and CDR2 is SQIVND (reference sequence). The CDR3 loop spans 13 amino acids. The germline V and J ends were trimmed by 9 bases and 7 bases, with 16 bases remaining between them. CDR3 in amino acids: CASSLNRVNEQFF. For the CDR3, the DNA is TGTGCCAGCTCCCTCAACAGGGTTAATGAGCAGTTCTTC.

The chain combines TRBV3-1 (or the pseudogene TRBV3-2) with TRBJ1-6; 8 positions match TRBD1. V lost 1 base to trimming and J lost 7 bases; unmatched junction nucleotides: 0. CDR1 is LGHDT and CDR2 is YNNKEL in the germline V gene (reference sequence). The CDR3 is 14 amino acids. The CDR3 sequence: CASSQGDRNSPLHF. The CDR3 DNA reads TGTGCCAGCAGCCAAGGGGACAGGAATTCACCCCTCCACTTT.

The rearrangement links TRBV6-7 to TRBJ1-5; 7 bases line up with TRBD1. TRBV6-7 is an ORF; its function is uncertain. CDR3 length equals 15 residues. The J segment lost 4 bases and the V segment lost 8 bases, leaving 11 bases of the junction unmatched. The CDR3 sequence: CASERQGKWNQPQHF. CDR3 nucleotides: TGTGCCAGCGAACGACAGGGAAAATGGAATCAGCCCCAGCATTTT.